This is a list of T cell receptor beta chains from one sample in a study of cytomegalovirus exposure and HLA in healthy donors. Measured with immunoSEQ multiplex PCR; TCRdb has only the in-frame clones, and not every one. The table shows 150,000 to 200,000 clones, with around 83% occurring only once. The sequencing sample was made of PBMCs. The receptors shown here come from a man aged 40-50 years in good health and CMV-seropositive. Each CDR3 is given with its conserved first and last residue. The order of the fields is clone size, J gene, D gene, V gene, CDR3 DNA, CDR3 protein. The D gene is left open where the match is weak. Clone size, where shown, is once, few, many, or a class for clones that have expanded.

>-|TRBJ1-1|-|TRBV27
TGTGCCAGCAGTTTTCAGTGGGGCTCGGAAGCTTTCTTT
CASSFQWGSEAFF
>-|TRBJ2-3|-|TRBV9
TGTGCCAGCAAATCGGGACACACACAGGATACGCAGTATTTT
CASKSGHTQDTQYF
>-|TRBJ1-4|TRBD1|TRBV5-1
TGCGCCAGCAGCCGAAGGCCTAAAGGGACAGCTTATAATGCAACTAATGAAAAACTGTTTTTT
CASSRRPKGTAYNATNEKLFF
>-|TRBJ2-7|TRBD1|TRBV5-1
TGCGCCAGCAGCGCCACGACAGGGTCCTACGAGCAGTACTTC
CASSATTGSYEQYF
>-|TRBJ2-5|-|TRBV5-1
TGCGCCAGCAGCTGGGAGGAGACCCAGTACTTC
CASSWEETQYF
>few|TRBJ2-1|-|TRBV9
TGTGCCAGCAGCGTAGGGGGCCTAAACAATGAGCAGTTCTTC
CASSVGGLNNEQFF
>-|TRBJ2-1|-|TRBV5-1
TGCGCCAGCAGCTTCGACAGCTCCTACAATGAGCAGTTCTTC
CASSFDSSYNEQFF
>-|TRBJ1-1|-|TRBV27
TGTGCCAGCAGTTTACGGGAGAACACTGAAGCTTTCTTT
CASSLRENTEAFF
>-|TRBJ2-7|-|TRBV5-1
TGCGCCAGCAGGGACAGTCCCTACGAGCAGTACTTC
CASRDSPYEQYF
>-|TRBJ1-3|TRBD1|TRBV6-1
TGTGCCAGCAGGGACAGGAGCTCTGGAAACACCATATATTTT
CASRDRSSGNTIYF
>-|TRBJ2-7|TRBD1|TRBV19
TGTGCCAGTAGTATTGGGACAGGGGTTAGCTTCGTTCTCGCCGAGCAGTACTTC
CASSIGTGVSFVLAEQYF
>few|TRBJ2-2|-|TRBV7-9
TGTGCCAGCAGCTTAGAGGACAGGAACACCGGGGAGCTGTTTTTT
CASSLEDRNTGELFF
>-|TRBJ1-5|TRBD1|TRBV19
TGTGCCAGTAGTAGGGGACAGGGCAATCAGCCCCAGCATTTT
CASSRGQGNQPQHF
>-|TRBJ2-4|TRBD1|TRBV7-9
TGTGCCAGCAGCCCACAGGGGGAAATTGGCAAAAACATTCAGTACTTC
CASSPQGEIGKNIQYF
>-|TRBJ1-1|-|TRBV7-2
TGTGCCAGCAGCTTAGATTTTAGACAGGAAGCTTTCTTT
CASSLDFRQEAFF
>-|TRBJ2-1|TRBD2|TRBV6-5
TGTGCCAGCAGTTACAAACTAGCGGGAGGGTACAATGAGCAGTTCTTC
CASSYKLAGGYNEQFF
>-|TRBJ1-2|-|TRBV18
TGTGCCAGCTCACCAAACTTAGTACTCTCCGAGCGGTATGGCTACACCTTC
CASSPNLVLSERYGYTF
>-|TRBJ2-7|-|TRBV21-1
TGTGCCAGCAGCAGTTGTGAGGGAGAAAGGGGCGGGAGGGACTCCTACGAGCAGTACTTC
CASSSCEGERGGRDSYEQYF
>-|TRBJ1-3|-|TRBV2
TGTGCCAGCAGTGAATCGGGAAACACCATATATTTT
CASSESGNTIYF
>-|TRBJ2-1|-|TRBV7-9
TGTGCCAGCAGCTTTGTGGAGAAAACCGGTGATGAGCAGTTCTTC
CASSFVEKTGDEQFF
>-|TRBJ1-2|TRBD1|TRBV18
TGTGCCAGCTCACCAATAGGACAGGGGGTCTATGGCTACACCTTC
CASSPIGQGVYGYTF
>-|TRBJ2-6|-|TRBV19
TGTGCCAGTAGTATAGAAGGGGTGCTGGGGTCTGGGGCCAACGTCCTGACTTTC
CASSIEGVLGSGANVLTF
>-|TRBJ1-1|-|TRBV9
TGTGCCAGCAGCGTAGTCCTGGGGCGGAACACTGAAGCTTTCTTT
CASSVVLGRNTEAFF
>once|TRBJ1-2|-|TRBV2
TGTGCCAGCAGTGGATACGGGGAAACTAACTATGGCTACACCTTC
CASSGYGETNYGYTF
>-|TRBJ2-7|TRBD2|TRBV23-1
TGCGCCAGCACCCCCCGGGGGAGGGATCCCTACGAGCAGTACTTC
CASTPRGRDPYEQYF
>once|TRBJ1-1|-|TRBV15
TGTGCCACCAGCGTCCGCGGGGTGAACACTGAAGCTTTCTTT
CATSVRGVNTEAFF
>-|TRBJ2-1|-|TRBV9
TGTGCCAGCAGCGTAGCTATTCAGGGTTTCAATGAGCAGTTCTTC
CASSVAIQGFNEQFF
>-|TRBJ2-1|-|TRBV20-1
TGCAGTGTTTCGACTGCAACCGAGCAGTTCTTC
CSVSTATEQFF
>-|TRBJ2-5|-|TRBV7-6
TGTGCCAGCAGCCTCCAAGAGACCCAGTACTTC
CASSLQETQYF
>-|TRBJ2-7|TRBD2|TRBV7-2
TGTGCCAGCAGCACCGATTCGAGCGGGAGCTCCTACGAGCAGTACTTC
CASSTDSSGSSYEQYF
>-|TRBJ1-2|TRBD1|TRBV29-1
TGCAGCGTCGGAGGGCAGGGGGCCCAGGGTAACTATGGCTACACCTTC
CSVGGQGAQGNYGYTF
>-|TRBJ2-1|TRBD2|TRBV25-1
TGTGCCAGCAGTGATAATCGGGAGGTATGGAATGAGCAGTTCTTC
CASSDNREVWNEQFF
>-|TRBJ2-5|-|TRBV23-1
TGCGCCAGCAGCTGGGGGCGAGTGTACCAAGAGACCCAGTACTTC
CASSWGRVYQETQYF
>-|TRBJ1-2|-|TRBV19
TGTGCCAGTAGTATAGGGGACATGACGGGCTACACCTTC
CASSIGDMTGYTF
>few|TRBJ1-1|-|TRBV6-5
TGTGCCAGCAGTGAACCAGGGGTCACTGAAGCTTTCTTT
CASSEPGVTEAFF